These 12 T cell receptor beta chains originate from one sample sequenced in a study of CD8+CD57+ T cells in acquired aplastic anemia. Only patients with CD8+CD57+ cell expansion on flow cytometry were chosen for sequencing. Genomic DNA templated the TCR beta VDJ and CDR3 profiling. TCRdb reprocessed the reads via MiXCR and lists one record per CDR3 protein. The data hold 450,000 to 550,000 distinct CDR3 sequences, with approximately 32% observed a single time. The specimen sequenced was sorted CD4+, CD8+, or CD8+CD57+ T cells (not recorded which) from PBMCs. The receptors derive from a human donor with aplastic anemia.

The chain employs TRBV11-1 and TRBJ1-1; D is undetermined. V lost 5 bases and J 4 bases, leaving 14 bases between the germline ends. Germline V lookup: CDR1 SGHAT, CDR2 FQDESV (reference sequence). This CDR3 has 14 residues. The CDR3 protein is CASSLTKLSTEAFF. The CDR3 DNA reads as TGTGCCAGCAGCCTGACAAAACTGAGCACTGAAGCTTTCTTT.

The chain has TRBV19 and TRBJ1-2; weak D call: TRBD1 (5 bases). Germline lookup yields CDR1 LNHDA and CDR2 SQIVND (reference sequence). The CDR3 extends over 14 amino acids. V lost 7 bases, J lost 4 bases, and 16 bases lay in between. As DNA, the CDR3 is TGTGCCAGTAACAGACAGCCTGGGGGCTATGGCTACACCTTC. Protein: CASNRQPGGYGYTF. The full variable domain, with the rest looked up from reference TRBV19 and TRBJ1-2, is DGGITQSPKYLFRKEGQNVTLSCEQNLNHDAMYWYRQDPGQGLRLIYYSQIVNDFQKGDIAEGYSVSREKKESFPLTVTSAQKNPTAFYLCASNRQPGGYGYTFGSGTRLTVV.

The chain is built from TRBV29-1 and TRBJ2-7, with D uncertain. V lost 5 bases and J 0 bases, leaving 17 bases between the germline ends. CDR3 size: 15 residues. Germline V gives CDR1 SQVTM, CDR2 ANQGSEA. CDR3 DNA: TGCAGCGTTCTCGGGTGGAGTGGAAGCTCCTACGAGCAGTACTTC. Translated: CSVLGWSGSSYEQYF.

This rearrangement joins TRBV2 to TRBJ1-1; TRBD1 is a possible D gene (5 bases). The CDR3 consists of 14 residues. Germline-derived CDR1 and CDR2 are SNHLY and FYNNEI. The ends were cut back, 5 bases at V and 1 base at J, with 11 bases in the middle. CDR3 sequence: CASSFAGKNTEAFF. The DNA for the CDR3 is TGTGCCAGCAGTTTTGCAGGGAAGAACACTGAAGCTTTCTTT.

The chain recombines TRBV19 with TRBJ1-1; weak D call: TRBD1 (6 bases). V shed 4 bases and J shed 1 base, with 19 bases lying between them. Germline V gene sequence: CDR1 LNHDA, CDR2 SQIVND (reference sequence). The CDR3 has 17 amino acids. The CDR3 region has the DNA TGTGCCAGTAGTAAACACAAGACAGGCCCAGGGAACACTGAAGCTTTCTTT. It yields the protein CASSKHKTGPGNTEAFF. The full variable domain, in which reference TRBV19 and TRBJ1-1 provide the parts outside the CDR3, is DGGITQSPKYLFRKEGQNVTLSCEQNLNHDAMYWYRQDPGQGLRLIYYSQIVNDFQKGDIAEGYSVSREKKESFPLTVTSAQKNPTAFYLCASSKHKTGPGNTEAFFGQGTRLTVV.

This sequence joins TRBV14 and TRBJ1-2; D is possibly TRBD1 (6 bases). Per the germline V gene, CDR1 is SGHDN and CDR2 is FVKESK. The V and J ends lost 0 bases and 6 bases respectively, with 14 bases between them. The CDR3 length is 15 residues. Here the CDR3 DNA reads TGTGCCAGCAGCCAAGATTTCCCAGGGGAAAATGGCTACACCTTC. The encoded protein is CASSQDFPGENGYTF.

The chain combines TRBV11-3 with TRBJ1-3; tentative D call: TRBD1 (6 bases). Germline CDR1 is SGHNT and CDR2 is YENEEA. Trimming cost V 4 bases and J 4 bases, with 11 bases left between them. This CDR3 region has 14 residues. The CDR3 region is CASSSQGFGNTIYF. The DNA of the CDR3 is TGTGCCAGCAGCTCACAGGGCTTCGGAAACACCATATATTTT.

This rearrangement joins TRBV29-1 to TRBJ1-4; 10 positions agree with TRBD1. The V gene end was trimmed by 3 bases and the J gene end by 7 bases; junction bases not matched to a gene: 5. The CDR3 is made up of 14 amino acids. CDR1 is SQVTM, CDR2 ANQGSEA, per germline. The CDR3 region has the DNA TGCAGCGTTGACCAGACAGGGGGCGGTGAAAAACTGTTTTTT. Its protein product is CSVDQTGGGEKLFF. Full variable domain (remainder filled in from reference TRBV29-1 and TRBJ1-4): SAVISQKPSRDICQRGTSLTIQCQVDSQVTMMFWYRQQPGQSLTLIATANQGSEATYESGFVIDKFPISRPNLTFSTLTVSNMSPEDSSIYLCSVDQTGGGEKLFFGSGTQLSVL.

This clonotype was counted between two and nine times. In DNA, the CDR3 is TGTGCCAGTAGTAACAGGGGGCGGAACACTGAAGCTTTCTTT. It encodes CASSNRGRNTEAFF. The chain combines TRBV19 with TRBJ1-1, with TRBD1 matching 9 bases. The CDR3 runs 14 residues. Germline V gene sequence: CDR1 LNHDA, CDR2 SQIVND (reference sequence). V was clipped by 4 bases and J by 1 base; unmatched bases: 1.

This clonotype occurred many times. The chain employs TRBV24-1 and TRBJ1-4; D unclear. The CDR3 has 17 amino acids. CDR1 KGHDR and CDR2 SFDVKD come from the germline V gene. Trimming cost V 4 bases and J 8 bases, with 22 bases left between them. The DNA for the CDR3 is TGTGCCACCAGTGACCCCTCGGGAGGTGGTAGGACCGAAAAACTGTTTTTT. Protein: CATSDPSGGGRTEKLFF.

This clonotype was counted a few times. A read error may explain this, as a much larger clone is one base away. This rearrangement joins TRBV20-1 to TRBJ2-7, with D perhaps matching TRBD2 (5 bases). CDR3 size: 11 residues. Germline values: CDR1 DFQATT, CDR2 SNEGSKA (reference sequence). The CDR3 here is CSAGDGDEQYF. CDR3 DNA: TGCAGTGCTGGAGACGGGGACGAGCAGTACTTC.

For this clonotype: This could be a read error, since a much larger clone is one nucleotide away. The chain combines TRBV7-2 with TRBJ2-5; TRBD1 matches at 8 bases. The length of the CDR3 is 14 residues. Germline CDR1 reads SGHTA; CDR2 reads FQGNSA. With 5 bases clipped from V and 7 bases from J, the junction kept 9 bases outside the gene matches. This CDR3 reads CASSADRGQGTQYF. CDR3 in DNA: TGTGCCAGCAGCGCCGACAGGGGCCAGGGGACCCAGTACTTC.